The TCR beta chain described here comes from a study of identical twins. This clonotype was picked up many times. Every sampled donor was Caucasian and healthy. Germline loops: CDR1 MGHDK, CDR2 SYGVNS. Trimming removed 4 bases from V and 1 base from J; junction bases left unmatched: 2. This CDR3 comprises 15 residues. Template switching introduced a universal primer site, and the cDNA bore unique molecular identifiers. TCRdb itself ran the 5' RACE reads through MiXCR, one entry per CDR3 protein. Of about 810,000 distinct CDR3 sequences listed, around an eighth were seen once; the top ten hold roughly 1.5%. These data also formed part of another study, on yellow fever vaccine responses in identical twins.

The specimen was PBMCs. The receptor's source is a woman younger than 30 in good health. The V call is TRBV25-1, the J call TRBJ2-2; TRBD2 agrees at 8 bases. CDR3 DNA sequence: TGTGCCAGCAGTGTCGCGGGAGGGAACACCGGGGAGCTGTTTTTT. Protein sequence: CASSVAGGNTGELFF.